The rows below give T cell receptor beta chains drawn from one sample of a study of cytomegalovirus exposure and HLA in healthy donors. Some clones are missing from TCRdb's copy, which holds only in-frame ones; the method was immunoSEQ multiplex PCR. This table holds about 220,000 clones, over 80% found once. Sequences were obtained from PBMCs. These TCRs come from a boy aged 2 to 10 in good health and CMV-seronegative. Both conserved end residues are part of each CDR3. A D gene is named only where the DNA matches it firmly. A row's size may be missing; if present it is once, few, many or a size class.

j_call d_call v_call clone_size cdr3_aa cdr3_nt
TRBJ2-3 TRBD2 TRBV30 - CAWTLAGGSDTQYF TGTGCCTGGACACTAGCGGGAGGGTCAGATACGCAGTATTTT
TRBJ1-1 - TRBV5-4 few CASRAGWSSEAFF TGTGCCAGCAGGGCAGGGTGGAGCTCTGAAGCTTTCTTT
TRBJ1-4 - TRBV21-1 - CASSKNTGTGGLRNEKLFF TGTGCCAGCAGCAAGAATACCGGGACAGGGGGCCTTCGGAATGAAAAACTGTTTTTT
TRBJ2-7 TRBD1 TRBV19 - CASSPGQVVSYEQYF TGTGCCAGTAGTCCGGGACAGGTGGTCTCCTACGAGCAGTACTTC
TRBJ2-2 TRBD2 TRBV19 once CASSIEWLAEYTGELFF TGTGCCAGTAGTATTGAGTGGCTAGCGGAATACACCGGGGAGCTGTTTTTT
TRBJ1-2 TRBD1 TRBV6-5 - CASSSVRTGGEGYTF TGTGCCAGCAGTTCCGTCCGGACAGGGGGCGAAGGCTACACCTTC
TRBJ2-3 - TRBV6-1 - CASSLGRTDTQYF TGTGCCAGCAGTCTGGGCCGCACAGATACGCAGTATTTT
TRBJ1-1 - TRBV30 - CAWSGTMNTEAFF TGTGCCTGGAGTGGGACAATGAACACTGAAGCTTTCTTT
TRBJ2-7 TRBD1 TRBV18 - CASSPSTGDEQYF TGTGCCAGCTCACCGTCGACAGGGGACGAGCAGTACTTC
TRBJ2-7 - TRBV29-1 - CSVRLGGRVGEQYF TGCAGCGTGCGCCTCGGGGGAAGAGTTGGCGAGCAGTACTTC